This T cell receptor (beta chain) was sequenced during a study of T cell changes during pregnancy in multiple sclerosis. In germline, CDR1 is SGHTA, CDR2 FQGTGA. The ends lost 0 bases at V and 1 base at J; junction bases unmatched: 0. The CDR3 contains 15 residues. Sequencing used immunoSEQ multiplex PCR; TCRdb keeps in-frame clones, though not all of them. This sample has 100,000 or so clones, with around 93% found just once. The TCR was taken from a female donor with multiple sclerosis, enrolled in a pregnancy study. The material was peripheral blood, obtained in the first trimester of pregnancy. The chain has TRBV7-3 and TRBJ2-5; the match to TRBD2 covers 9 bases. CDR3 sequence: CASSLTSGGQETQYF. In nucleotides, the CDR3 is TGTGCCAGCAGCTTAACTAGCGGGGGCCAAGAGACCCAGTACTTC.